The rows below give T cell receptor beta chains drawn from one sample of a study of T cell repertoires in cytomegalovirus infection. One entry per CDR3 protein, called by TCRdb with MiXCR from the reads. The sample contains roughly 310,000 distinct CDR3 sequences, 25% to 35% of which appear only once. Their cognate antigens are unknown. The sequencing here drew on cultured PBMCs, taken from culture after CMV antigen stimulation. The receptors derive from a human donor in good health (CMV status not recorded). Some clones in this sample may be carry-over from other donors' samples. Both conserved end residues are part of each CDR3. Each record gives: clone size, J gene, V gene, D gene, CDR3 DNA, CDR3 protein. A D gene is named only where the DNA matches it firmly. Expanded clones get a size class; other rows say once, few or many, or leave the size out.

many,TRBJ2-2,TRBV7-8,.,TGTGCCAGCAGCTTTAGACAACACACCGGGGAGCTGTTTTTT,CASSFRQHTGELFF
.,TRBJ2-1,TRBV5-1,TRBD1,TGCGCCAGCGGCACCGGACAGGGTCCATACAATGAGCAGTTCTTC,CASGTGQGPYNEQFF
.,TRBJ1-6,TRBV12-3/TRBV12-4,TRBD1,TGTGCCAGCAGTCAGACAGGGAGTAATTCACCCCTCCACTTT,CASSQTGSNSPLHF
.,TRBJ2-1,TRBV5-4,TRBD2,TGTGCCAGCAGCTTGATACGGATAAAATCTAGCGGGGGGCTCGACAATGAGCAGTTCTTC,CASSLIRIKSSGGLDNEQFF
many,TRBJ2-7,TRBV7-6,TRBD2,TGTGCCAGCAGCCGTACTAGCGGTAGCTCCTACGAGCAGTACTTC,CASSRTSGSSYEQYF
.,TRBJ1-1,TRBV20-1,TRBD1,TGCAGTGGCAGAACAGGGGACGTGAACACTGAAGCTTTCTTT,CSGRTGDVNTEAFF
.,TRBJ2-2,TRBV20-1,TRBD2,TGCAGTGCTACCGGGACTAGTAACGGGGAGCTGTTTTTT,CSATGTSNGELFF
.,TRBJ2-7,TRBV6-6,.,TGTGCCAGCAGTTACTCGGTTGGTTACGAGCAGTACTTC,CASSYSVGYEQYF
.,TRBJ1-2,TRBV5-4,TRBD1,TGTGCCAGCAGCTTGGACAGGGGTGTCTATGGCTACACCTTC,CASSLDRGVYGYTF
.,TRBJ1-3,TRBV28,.,TGTGCCAGCAGTTATGGGAGGGGATCGGGAAACACCATATATTTT,CASSYGRGSGNTIYF
.,TRBJ2-5,TRBV15,.,TGTGCCACCAGCCCGCGGGCACAAGAGACCCAGTACTTC,CATSPRAQETQYF
.,TRBJ1-2,TRBV12-3/TRBV12-4,.,TGTGCCAGCAGTTCCCGAGGACCCTCTTTTAACTATGGCTACACCTTC,CASSSRGPSFNYGYTF
few,TRBJ1-1,TRBV28,.,TGTGCCAGCAGTTTATTTTCAGGGACCGTGAACACTGAAGCTTTCTTT,CASSLFSGTVNTEAFF
.,TRBJ2-7,TRBV12-3/TRBV12-4,.,TGTGCCAGCAGTTTCACCGCAGGGTACGAGCAGTACTTC,CASSFTAGYEQYF
.,TRBJ1-1,TRBV28,.,TGTGCCAGCAGTTCCTTGGGCTCGGGGCCCCTGAACACTGAAGCTTTCTTT,CASSSLGSGPLNTEAFF
few,TRBJ1-2,TRBV19,TRBD1,TGTGCCAGTAGTATTATCGGGACAGGGACATATGGCTACACCTTC,CASSIIGTGTYGYTF
few,TRBJ2-7,TRBV20-1,.,TGCAGTGCTGTCAGCGACCACTCCTACGAGCAGTACTTC,CSAVSDHSYEQYF
once,TRBJ1-2,TRBV7-6,TRBD1,TGTGCCAGCAGCGCGACAGGGTTAACTATTGGCTACACCTTC,CASSATGLTIGYTF
.,TRBJ2-7,TRBV28,TRBD2,TGTGCCAGCAGCTACTATAGCGGGAGTGATAACGAGCAGTACTTC,CASSYYSGSDNEQYF
.,TRBJ1-1,TRBV7-3,.,TGTGCCAGCAGCGGCCTAATCGGCACTGAAGCTTTCTTT,CASSGLIGTEAFF
many,TRBJ2-3,TRBV7-2,TRBD2,TGTGCCAGCAGCTTTGCGGGGGGATGGACAGATACGCAGTATTTT,CASSFAGGWTDTQYF
few,TRBJ1-4,TRBV7-8,.,TGTGCCAGCAACCCGGGACACCGTAATGAAAAACTGTTTTTT,CASNPGHRNEKLFF
.,TRBJ2-5,TRBV7-2,.,TGTGCCAGCAGCTTTAACGGACAAGAGACCCAGTACTTC,CASSFNGQETQYF
.,TRBJ1-5,TRBV20-1,TRBD1,TGCAGTGCTGGACAGGCCCAGGGCAATCAGCCCCAGCATTTT,CSAGQAQGNQPQHF
.,TRBJ2-3,TRBV7-2,.,TGTGCCAGCAGCTTAGGCGCGGCGAGCGCGCAGTATTTT,CASSLGAASAQYF
many,TRBJ2-2,TRBV7-2,TRBD1,TGTGCCAGCAGCCTGGACAGGGAGAACACCGGGGAGCTGTTTTTT,CASSLDRENTGELFF
.,TRBJ2-2,TRBV2,.,TGTGCCAGCAGTTTTGCAGAAACCGGGGAGCTGTTTTTT,CASSFAETGELFF
few,TRBJ2-5,TRBV12-5,TRBD2,TGTGCTAGTGGTTTGAGCCGACGGGAGGGCTTGGAAGAGACCCAGTACTTC,CASGLSRREGLEETQYF
.,TRBJ2-5,TRBV20-1,.,TGCAGTGCTCGCGAGGGGGAAGAGACCCAGTACTTC,CSAREGEETQYF